What follows are 8 T cell receptor beta chains derived from one specimen sequenced in a study of T cells in Graves' hyperthyroidism and ophthalmopathy. TCR beta CDR3 regions were amplified from RNA transcripts. During a first-round RT-PCR of the TCR CDR3, the HTBI primer set was used. TCRdb re-derived calls from the multiplex PCR reads in MiXCR, one entry per CDR3 protein. The sample yields 690,000 or so distinct CDR3 sequences, approximately 18% seen once. Sequences were obtained from blood. The receptors here all came from a woman between 50 and 59 years old with Graves' hyperthyroidism that later progressed to Graves' ophthalmopathy.

This clonotype was observed many times. CDR3 sequence: CASSESTGRSTQYF. The DNA for the CDR3 is TGTGCCAGCAGTGAATCTACAGGGAGATCGACCCAGTACTTC. The genes are TRBV6-1 and TRBJ2-5; possible D gene TRBD1, 6 bases. Germline-derived CDR1 and CDR2 are MNHNS and SASEGT. CDR3 length equals 14 residues. Trimming cost V 2 bases and J 7 bases, with 14 bases left between them.

In its sample, this clonotype was seen a few times. V and J are TRBV12-5 and TRBJ1-3, with D perhaps TRBD1 (5 bases). The V gene lost 5 bases and the J gene lost 3 bases, with 8 bases spanning the gap. CDR1 is LGHNT and CDR2 is FRNRAP in the germline V gene. The CDR3 runs 13 residues. The CDR3 region is CASGQGGGNTIYF. CDR3 nucleotides: TGTGCTAGTGGTCAGGGAGGTGGAAACACCATATATTTT.

This clonotype was counted a few times. This chain connects TRBV3-1 to TRBJ2-5; 10 nucleotides match TRBD2. The CDR3 has 15 residues. V dropped 6 bases and J dropped 4; count of bases not matched to a gene: 8. Germline V gives CDR1 LGHDT, CDR2 YNNKEL (reference sequence). The CDR3 region is CASSRSGGAGETQYF. The CDR3 DNA sequence: TGTGCCAGCAGTAGAAGCGGGGGGGCTGGAGAGACCCAGTACTTC.

This clonotype occurred a few times. The genes are TRBV12-5 and TRBJ1-3; 8 nucleotides align to TRBD1. Germline V gene data show CDR1 as LGHNT and CDR2 as FRNRAP. J lost 3 bases, V lost 5 bases, and 9 bases had no gene match. This CDR3 is 16 amino acids long. The CDR3 DNA follows: TGTGCTAGTGGTCCCCTGACAGGGGACTTTGGAAACACCATATATTTT. This gives the protein CASGPLTGDFGNTIYF. Together with reference TRBV12-5 and TRBJ1-3, the CDR3 gives the full variable domain: DARVTQTPRHKVTEMGQEVTMRCQPILGHNTVFWYRQTMMQGLELLAYFRNRAPLDDSGMPKDRFSAEMPDATLATLKIQPSEPRDSAVYFCASGPLTGDFGNTIYFGEGSWLTVV.

The CDR3 protein is CASSPGLAGGLQETQYF. In DNA form, the CDR3 reads TGTGCCAGCAGCCCCGGATTAGCGGGGGGACTCCAAGAGACCCAGTACTTC. The V gene is TRBV3-1, the J gene TRBJ2-5; 10 nucleotides match TRBD2. CDR1 and CDR2 (germline): LGHDT, YNNKEL (reference sequence). The V segment lost 4 bases and the J segment 1 base; nucleotides outside the gene matches: 9. CDR3 length: 17 amino acids.

This clonotype was seen repeatedly, ten times or more. V gene TRBV30 combines with J gene TRBJ1-1; a weak D match, TRBD1 (5 bases). The CDR3 length is 14 residues. Germline loops: CDR1 GTSNPN, CDR2 SVGIG (reference sequence). V was trimmed by 0 bases and J by 0 bases, leaving 8 bases between them. The CDR3: CAWSVNRMNTEAFF. DNA of the CDR3: TGTGCCTGGAGTGTTAACAGGATGAACACTGAAGCTTTCTTT.

This clonotype has only a few counts. J is TRBJ1-6 and V is TRBV6-2 or TRBV6-3; D not resolved. Per germline, CDR1 MNHEY and CDR2 SVGEGT. Trimming removed 2 bases from V and 10 bases from J, with 15 bases in between. The length of the CDR3 is 15 residues. For the CDR3, the DNA is TGTGCCAGCAGTTACCTGGCAGCCTTCCAGTCACCCCTCCACTTT. Its protein product is CASSYLAAFQSPLHF.

This clonotype was detected a few times. This chain uses TRBV30 with TRBJ1-2, with D hard to call. The germline gives CDR1 GTSNPN, CDR2 SVGIG (reference sequence). V dropped 0 bases and J dropped 7 bases, with 15 bases sitting between them. This CDR3 has 14 residues. The CDR3 bases are TGTGCCTGGAGTGTAACCGTTACGGGTTCTGGCTACACCTTC. This translates into CAWSVTVTGSGYTF.